The 6 T cell receptor beta chains reported below all come from one sample, sequenced in a study of T cell changes during pregnancy in multiple sclerosis. Libraries were prepared by immunoSEQ multiplex PCR; TCRdb keeps only in-frame clonotypes and omits some of them. Of under 70,000 clones in the sample, around 90% were seen once. This material consisted of peripheral blood, taken in the third trimester of pregnancy. All receptors come from a female donor in good health, enrolled as a control in a pregnancy study.

The chain employs TRBV29-1 and TRBJ1-2; the match to TRBD1 covers 9 bases. Looked up from germline, CDR1 is SQVTM and CDR2 is ANQGSEA. V lost 3 bases to trimming and J lost 6 bases; unmatched junction nucleotides: 11. The CDR3 covers 15 residues. DNA for the CDR3: TGCAGCGTTGACTCTGGGGACAGGGTAAAAGATGGCTACACCTTC. This codes for CSVDSGDRVKDGYTF.

This rearrangement joins TRBV21-1 to TRBJ2-7; the table's TRBD2 call for D was not verified on the DNA. TRBV21-1 is termed a pseudogene. The CDR3 has 18 amino acids. CDR3 DNA sequence: TGTGCCAGCAGCTTCCGGAAGGGACTAGCGGGAGACCCCTACGAGCAGTACTTC. As protein: CASSFRKGLAGDPYEQYF.

The rearrangement uses TRBV6-4 and TRBJ2-1; 7 bases line up with TRBD2. V dropped 3 bases and J dropped 3; count of bases not matched to a gene: 5. The germline V gene has CDR1 MRHNA and CDR2 SNTAGT. The CDR3 is 15 amino acids. CDR3 protein: CASSESSGVYNEQFF. The CDR3 coding sequence is TGTGCCAGCAGTGAATCTAGCGGAGTCTACAATGAGCAGTTCTTC.

The chain links TRBV9 to TRBJ2-7, with unresolved D. Per the germline V gene, CDR1 is SGDLS and CDR2 is YYNGEE. The V gene lost 4 bases and the J gene lost 0 bases, with 11 bases spanning the gap. CDR3 length: 14 amino acids. The CDR3 sequence is CASSPDSSSYEQYF. The CDR3 DNA sequence: TGTGCCAGCAGCCCAGACTCCAGCTCCTACGAGCAGTACTTC.

The genes are TRBV19 and TRBJ2-3, with 7 bases identical to TRBD1. The CDR3 is 17 amino acids. Unmatched junction bases numbered 14, after V lost 5 bases and J lost 3 bases. CDR1 is LNHDA and CDR2 is SQIVND in the germline V gene (reference sequence). The CDR3 DNA sequence: TGTGCCAGTAGTTTCGTCACTGTTCGGGACAGAACAGATACGCAGTATTTT. Translated: CASSFVTVRDRTDTQYF.

The CDR3 spells CASSLVGQGSGNTIYF. CDR3 nucleotide sequence: TGTGCCAGCAGCTTAGTGGGACAGGGGTCTGGAAACACCATATATTTT. This sequence joins TRBV7-2 and TRBJ1-3; 10 nucleotides agree with TRBD1. Germline loops: CDR1 SGHTA, CDR2 FQGNSA. With V trimmed by 1 base and J by 1 base, 1 base remained unmatched. This CDR3 contains 16 residues.